Shown below are 21 T cell receptor beta chains from a single sample sequenced in a study of blood T cell repertoires in COVID-19. The method was immunoSEQ multiplex PCR; TCRdb's version includes in-frame clones alone and lacks a portion of them. The sample carries 45,000 to 55,000 clones, under 90% recorded once. The specimen sequenced was peripheral blood. All receptors come from a man older than 75 with COVID-19, enrolled during active disease.

The chain employs TRBV27 and TRBJ1-6, with a tentative D call TRBD1 (5 bases). Germline V lookup: CDR1 MNHEY, CDR2 SMNVEV (reference sequence). The V end was cut by 5 bases, the J end by 9 bases, with 8 bases between. The CDR3 is 12 residues long. CDR3 nucleotides: TGTGCCAGCAGTCGGGGGGTTTCACCCCTCCACTTT. Its translation: CASSRGVSPLHF.

This clone was counted once. This chain links TRBV9 with TRBJ2-7; 8 bases match TRBD1. Germline assignment: CDR1 SGDLS and CDR2 YYNGEE. The CDR3 contains 16 residues. The V gene end was trimmed by 4 bases and the J gene end by 1 base; junction bases not matched to a gene: 10. CDR3: CASSPTTGVGSYEQYF. The CDR3 bases are TGTGCCAGCAGCCCGACGACAGGGGTTGGATCCTACGAGCAGTACTTC.

This chain uses TRBV14 with TRBJ2-1, with 13 nucleotides matching TRBD2. The V and J ends lost 4 bases and 4 bases, in that order; junction bases with no gene match: 4. The CDR3 has 16 amino acids. CDR1 SGHDN and CDR2 FVKESK come from the germline V gene. Here the CDR3 reads CASSRKLAGGYNEQFF. As DNA, the CDR3 is TGTGCCAGCAGCCGCAAACTAGCGGGGGGGTACAATGAGCAGTTCTTC.

V and J are TRBV5-1 and TRBJ2-5; TRBD2 matches 8 bases. Trimming cost V 7 bases and J 9 bases; bases outside gene matches: 11. This CDR3 has 13 amino acids. Germline V gives CDR1 SGHRS, CDR2 YFSETQ. In DNA form, the CDR3 reads TGCGCCAGCGCGCTAGCGGGCGAAGGCGCCCAGTACTTC. Translated: CASALAGEGAQYF. The full variable domain, its missing parts supplied by reference TRBV5-1 and TRBJ2-5, is KAGVTQTPRYLIKTRGQQVTLSCSPISGHRSVSWYQQTPGQGLQFLFEYFSETQRNKGNFPGRFSGRQFSNSRSEMNVSTLELGDSALYLCASALAGEGAQYFGPGTRLLVL.

The chain recombines TRBV2 with TRBJ2-1, with TRBD1 identical over 7 bases. The CDR3 is made up of 13 amino acids. Per the germline V gene, CDR1 is SNHLY and CDR2 is FYNNEI. J lost 2 bases, V lost 7 bases, and 2 bases had no gene match. This chain's CDR3 is CASTGQAYNEQFF. CDR3 DNA sequence: TGTGCCAGCACCGGACAGGCCTACAATGAGCAGTTCTTC.

J is TRBJ1-3 and V is TRBV18; 7 bases fit TRBD1. This CDR3 has 16 residues. The V gene's germline CDR1 is KGHSH and CDR2 LQKENI. V gave up 2 bases and J gave up 2 bases; unmatched junction bases: 6. The CDR3 loop is CASSPVQGEAGNTIYF. In nucleotides, the CDR3 is TGTGCCAGCTCACCAGTCCAGGGGGAAGCTGGAAACACCATATATTTT.

The rearrangement uses TRBV9 and TRBJ2-2; D not certain. Trimming pared 3 bases from V and 0 bases from J, leaving 6 bases between. From germline, CDR1 is SGDLS and CDR2 YYNGEE. The CDR3 is 14 amino acids. The CDR3, as DNA: TGTGCCAGCAGCGGACGGGCGAACACCGGGGAGCTGTTTTTT. It encodes CASSGRANTGELFF.

This chain connects TRBV27 to TRBJ2-2, with D unclear. The V end lost 4 bases, the J end lost 5 bases, and 14 bases lay between the germline ends. The CDR3 runs to 15 residues. Germline CDR1 MNHEY, CDR2 SMNVEV (reference sequence). CDR3 DNA: TGTGCCAGCAGTTGGTCCCTTCAGGCGACCGGGGAGCTGTTTTTT. Translating it yields CASSWSLQATGELFF.

This rearrangement joins TRBV2 to TRBJ1-1; D gene uncertain. Germline V CDR1 and CDR2: SNHLY, FYNNEI. V lost 6 bases to trimming and J lost 1 base, with 15 bases between them. This CDR3 is built from 15 residues. The CDR3 is CASSASTVTNTEAFF. The DNA for the CDR3 is TGTGCCAGCAGCGCCTCCACAGTTACGAACACTGAAGCTTTCTTT. Looking up the rest from reference TRBV2 and TRBJ1-1 gives the full variable domain: EPEVTQTPSHQVTQMGQEVILRCVPISNHLYFYWYRQILGQKVEFLVSFYNNEISEKSEIFDDQFSVERPDGSNFTLKIRSTKLEDSAMYFCASSASTVTNTEAFFGQGTRLTVV.

The chain uses TRBV4-3 and TRBJ1-2; weak D call: TRBD1 (5 bases). Germline values: CDR1 LGHNA, CDR2 YSLEER. V shed 5 bases and J shed 3 bases, with 19 bases lying between them. The CDR3 sequence is 16 residues long. The CDR3 DNA reads as TGCGCCAGCAGCTCCGAGGGGAGGAAAGGAGACTATGGCTACACCTTC. Translating gives CASSSEGRKGDYGYTF.

The chain combines TRBV7-2 with TRBJ1-2; D might be TRBD1 (6 bases). The CDR3 spans 15 residues. V lost 2 bases, J lost 3 bases, and 13 bases lay in between. Per the germline V gene, CDR1 is SGHTA and CDR2 is FQGNSA. The CDR3 is CASSLTQTGDYGYTF. CDR3 bases: TGTGCCAGCAGCTTAACTCAGACAGGCGACTATGGCTACACCTTC.

The chain employs TRBV19 and TRBJ1-5; D not certain. V was cut by 4 bases and J by 0 bases, with 16 bases left in between. CDR3 length equals 17 residues. Germline CDR1 and CDR2: LNHDA and SQIVND (reference sequence). CDR3 bases: TGTGCCAGTAGTACACAAGAGGGAGGGTATAGCAATCAGCCCCAGCATTTT. Its translation: CASSTQEGGYSNQPQHF.

This clone occurred a few times. The DNA for the CDR3 is TGTGCCAGCAGTGAAAGTCAAGGACAGGGGAATCAGCCCCAGCATTTT. Encoded protein: CASSESQGQGNQPQHF. V usage is TRBV25-1 and J usage is TRBJ1-5; 9 nucleotides line up with TRBD1. Unmatched junction bases numbered 6, after V lost 2 bases and J lost 4 bases. Germline CDR1 reads MGHDK; CDR2 reads SYGVNS. The CDR3 loop spans 16 amino acids.

This chain uses TRBV7-9 with TRBJ2-7, with 9 bases aligning to TRBD2. The CDR3 extends over 17 amino acids. Losses at the gene ends were 3 bases for V and 1 base for J; bases not matched to a gene: 10. Germline V gene sequence: CDR1 SEHNR, CDR2 FQNEAQ (reference sequence). CDR3 loop: CASSFRLAGDLSYEQYF. The CDR3 region has the DNA TGTGCCAGCAGCTTTCGATTAGCGGGGGACTTATCCTACGAGCAGTACTTC.

This clone was counted between two and nine times. V usage is TRBV29-1 and J usage is TRBJ1-1; D may be TRBD1 (6 bases). Per the germline V gene, CDR1 is SQVTM and CDR2 is ANQGSEA. V lost 3 bases and J lost 1, with 12 bases in between. This CDR3 comprises 14 residues. This chain's CDR3 is CSVETGTPNTEAFF. CDR3 DNA sequence: TGCAGCGTTGAGACCGGGACACCGAACACTGAAGCTTTCTTT.

This clone has a handful of counts. The chain links TRBV6-4 to TRBJ2-3; TRBD2 might be the D (6 bases). Trimming cost V 5 bases and J 4 bases, with 13 bases left between them. This CDR3 has 14 amino acids. CDR1 and CDR2 (germline): MRHNA, SNTAGT. CDR3 residues: CASSSGVPPDTQYF. The CDR3 coding sequence is TGTGCCAGCAGTTCGGGAGTACCCCCAGATACGCAGTATTTT.

This chain joins TRBV7-2 and TRBJ1-4; D remains ambiguous. V lost 0 bases to trimming and J lost 5 bases, with 10 bases between them. Germline assignment: CDR1 SGHTA and CDR2 FQGNSA. The CDR3 has 15 amino acids. CDR3 DNA: TGTGCCAGCAGCTTAGCGCTACTCAACAATGAAAAACTGTTTTTT. Translation gives CASSLALLNNEKLFF.

The chain combines TRBV5-1 with TRBJ2-1, with TRBD2 matching over 12 bases. The V gene's germline CDR1 is SGHRS and CDR2 YFSETQ. V lost 4 bases and J lost 7; bases outside the gene matches: 9. The CDR3 runs 16 residues. The CDR3 DNA reads TGCGCCAGCAGCGGCTCGGGACTAGCGGGTTTTAATGAGCAGTTCTTC. It encodes CASSGSGLAGFNEQFF.

This clone was seen a single time. The chain carries TRBV18 and TRBJ1-2; tentatively, D is TRBD1 (5 bases). The germline V gene encodes CDR1 KGHSH and CDR2 LQKENI. Trimming cost V 3 bases and J 3 bases, with 11 bases left between them. This CDR3 region has 14 residues. The DNA of the CDR3 is TGTGCCAGCTCACCCCAAGGGGCCGACTATGGCTACACCTTC. Encoded protein: CASSPQGADYGYTF.

This sequence joins TRBV6-2 or TRBV6-3 and TRBJ2-7; 8 bases are shared with TRBD2. CDR3 length: 15 amino acids. With V trimmed by 5 bases and J by 0 bases, 6 bases remained unmatched. Germline CDR1 MNHEY, CDR2 SVGEGT. The CDR3: CASSLPGTSSYEQYF. For the CDR3, the DNA is TGTGCCAGCAGTCTCCCCGGGACTAGCTCCTACGAGCAGTACTTC.

This chain joins TRBV11-3 and TRBJ2-7; 7 bases are a match to TRBD1. Germline V lookup: CDR1 SGHNT, CDR2 YENEEA. This CDR3 has 12 residues. With 4 bases clipped from V and 4 bases from J, the junction kept 1 base outside the gene matches. CDR3 sequence (DNA): TGTGCCAGCAGCTCGACAGGGTACGAGCAGTACTTC. It yields the protein CASSSTGYEQYF.